This is a list of T cell receptor beta chains from one sample in a study of blood T cells in healthy people across ages. TCRdb re-called the 5' RACE reads with MiXCR, one entry per CDR3 protein. The table includes some 1.4 million distinct CDR3 sequences, around two fifths detected once. What was sequenced was blood. The source of these receptors is a woman aged 18-35 years in good health. Each CDR3 is given with its conserved first and last residue. Expanded clones are given a class, and other clones once, few, many or no size at all.

size	J	V	CDR3
once	.	TRBV15	CATSKVLWTGEWNEQYF
many	TRBJ2-3	TRBV10-2	CATSTELGGDSTDTQYF
few	TRBJ2-1	TRBV4-1	CASSQERGGVNEQFF
.	TRBJ2-7	TRBV6-1	CAGSERGESEQYF
few	TRBJ2-5	TRBV20-1	CSARARGGLETQYF
many	TRBJ2-3	TRBV10-3	CAISGQGSGQDTQYF
.	TRBJ2-7	TRBV27	CASSLYRMDTYEQYF
few	TRBJ1-5	TRBV20-1	CSAHQGEMGNQPQHF
.	TRBJ2-3	TRBV10-3	CAVSDKIGTDTQYF
.	.	TRBV21-1	CASSKDWGRWRGETQYF
.	TRBJ2-3	TRBV20-1	CSAISAGGSTDTQYF
.	TRBJ2-3	TRBV10-3	CAIKAGTDTQYF
few	TRBJ1-2	TRBV10-3	CAISESLAQSDYGYTF
.	TRBJ2-7	TRBV15	CATSRERVGTYEQYF
.	TRBJ1-1	TRBV12-5	CASGLVLDRWGATEAFF
.	TRBJ2-7	TRBV14	CASSQDRVGTSRGYEQYF
few	TRBJ1-5	TRBV5-1	CASSPGPDRDSQPQHF
few	TRBJ2-2	TRBV29-1	CSVLRTGTTGELFF
.	TRBJ2-1	TRBV5-1	CASSSTDREGNEQFF
few	TRBJ1-2	TRBV7-9	CARGAVRIFHYGYTF
.	.	TRBV6-5	CASSHSSLAVYEQYF
.	TRBJ2-5	TRBV4-1	CASSQQAGQEAQYF
.	TRBJ2-7	TRBV12-3/TRBV12-4	CASRVNGVSYEQYF
few	TRBJ2-7	TRBV5-1	CASSLSAEDYEQYF
.	TRBJ1-6	TRBV6-1	CASTGQGDSPLHF
few	TRBJ2-7	TRBV10-3	CAIRPSGRESEQYF
.	TRBJ2-3	TRBV6-6	CASRHEGLGDTQYF
few	TRBJ2-3	TRBV10-3	CATTGTLTTDTQYF
.	TRBJ2-7	TRBV9	CASSNYARDRLNYEQYF
.	TRBJ2-1	TRBV7-3	CASSLAGGPGSYNEQFF
.	TRBJ2-7	TRBV7-6	CASSFGRTYEQYF
.	TRBJ1-4	TRBV6-5	CAGSYSAWGAHNEKLFF
few	TRBJ2-5	TRBV18	CASSPRLGLAGGQETQYF
.	TRBJ1-1	TRBV5-1	CASSDITGVGEAFF
.	TRBJ1-2	TRBV3-1	CASSLRQGAVGYTF
few	TRBJ2-1	TRBV20-1	CSASSTGYNEQFF
.	TRBJ2-1	TRBV30	CAYGGGPYNEQFF
.	TRBJ2-7	TRBV29-1	CSVDWTSGHNEQYF
.	TRBJ2-3	TRBV11-1	CASSQLEGTDTQYF
few	TRBJ2-3	TRBV20-1	CSATPGRTDTQYF
few	TRBJ1-6	TRBV20-1	CSATTLTGGNSPLHF
few	TRBJ2-6	TRBV7-9	CASSLAVAVLANVLTF
few	TRBJ1-6	TRBV12-3/TRBV12-4	CASGDRINSPLHF
.	TRBJ1-2	TRBV5-1	CASSRETIGYGYTF